Each of the 8 T cell receptor beta chains below was sequenced from the same sample in a study of blood T cell repertoires in COVID-19. The assay was immunoSEQ multiplex PCR, and TCRdb's table has in-frame clones only and misses some. The repertoire consists of 90,000 to 150,000 clones, with about 80% occurring once and the leading ten covering 3.5% to 4.5%. Sequencing used peripheral blood. The receptors were sampled from a woman older than 75 with acute or convalescent COVID-19.

This clone was seen only once. The chain joins TRBV4-1 to TRBJ1-3, with 9 bases aligning to TRBD1. This CDR3 spans 19 amino acids. The germline V gene encodes CDR1 MGHRA and CDR2 YSYEKL. V was pared by 5 bases and J by 2 bases, with 16 bases of the junction left unmatched. CDR3 in DNA: TGCGCCAGCAGCTCACAGGGGGCCAAGGGCACTTCTCCTGGAAACACCATATATTTT. Encoded protein: CASSSQGAKGTSPGNTIYF.

The chain links TRBV4-3 to TRBJ2-2; 10 positions match TRBD2. This CDR3 has 17 amino acids. Germline V gene sequence: CDR1 LGHNA, CDR2 YSLEER. V lost 3 bases to trimming and J lost 5 bases; unmatched junction nucleotides: 9. Here the CDR3 DNA reads TGCGCCAGCAGCCAGAACTTAGCGGGGGGCGGAACCGGGGAGCTGTTTTTT. Encoded protein: CASSQNLAGGGTGELFF.

In this sample, this clone turned up once. This rearrangement joins TRBV6-6 to TRBJ1-2; TRBD1 agrees at 8 bases. Trimming at V came to 6 bases and at J to 2 bases, leaving 8 bases not matched to a gene. This CDR3 is 15 amino acids long. Per the germline V gene, CDR1 is MNHNY and CDR2 is SVGAGI (reference sequence). The CDR3 loop reads CASRQGQGWNYGYTF. The CDR3 region has the DNA TGTGCCAGCAGACAAGGACAGGGTTGGAACTATGGCTACACCTTC.

The rearrangement joins TRBV14 to TRBJ2-7; TRBD2 agrees at 14 bases. The CDR3 runs 16 residues. The junction had 7 bases not matched to a gene; V was cut back by 3 bases and J by 6 bases. Germline CDR1 reads SGHDN; CDR2 reads FVKESK. This CDR3 reads CASSHPPGTSGSEQYF. The CDR3 region has the DNA TGTGCCAGCAGCCACCCACCAGGGACTAGCGGGAGCGAGCAGTACTTC.

CDR3 coding DNA: TGTGCCAGCAGTGAACAAGCGGGGGACAATGAGCAGTTCTTC. Amino acids: CASSEQAGDNEQFF. The V call is TRBV6-1, the J call TRBJ2-1; 8 nucleotides agree with TRBD2. The V gene's germline CDR1 is MNHNS and CDR2 SASEGT. Unmatched junction bases numbered 2, after V lost 2 bases and J lost 5 bases. This CDR3 region has 14 residues.

The CDR3 DNA follows: TGTGCCTGCCAAGACAGTAGCAATCAGCCCCAGCATTTT. Its protein product is CACQDSSNQPQHF. This chain joins TRBV30 and TRBJ1-5; perhaps TRBD1 as D (5 bases). CDR3 length: 13 amino acids. Trimming left V 6 bases short and J 0 bases short, with 9 bases between. Per the germline V gene, CDR1 is GTSNPN and CDR2 is SVGIG (reference sequence).

The rearrangement links TRBV27 to TRBJ2-6; the D gene is possibly TRBD1 (6 bases). The CDR3 is 17 amino acids. Trimming pared 2 bases from V and 0 bases from J, leaving 11 bases between. Germline V gives CDR1 MNHEY, CDR2 SMNVEV (reference sequence). This CDR3 reads CASSLGQFSSGANVLTF. The CDR3 bases are TGTGCCAGCAGTTTAGGACAGTTTAGCTCTGGGGCCAACGTCCTGACTTTC.

Comment on this clone: The sample carries other DNA sequences with the same CDR3. V and J are TRBV3-1 (or the pseudogene TRBV3-2) and TRBJ2-1; no reliable D call. This CDR3 spans 12 amino acids. The V end lost 4 bases, the J end lost 4 bases, and 5 bases lay between the germline ends. CDR1 and CDR2 from the germline V gene are LGHDT and YNNKEL (reference sequence). CDR3 DNA: TGTGCCAGCAGCCTCAATTACAATGAGCAGTTCTTC. Translating it yields CASSLNYNEQFF.